These 32 T cell receptor beta chains share one sample of origin, sequenced in a study of blood T cell repertoires in COVID-19. Produced via immunoSEQ multiplex PCR; TCRdb's table is partial and in-frame only. This sample has some 41,000 clones; over 90% occur once, and the top ten carry around 5.3%. Specimen: peripheral blood. Receptor source: a human donor in a cohort sampled during active COVID-19.

The chain has TRBV2 and TRBJ1-4; TRBD1 might be the D (5 bases). The CDR3 totals 16 residues. Germline lookup yields CDR1 SNHLY and CDR2 FYNNEI. V shed 5 bases and J shed 0 bases, with 13 bases lying between them. CDR3 amino acids: CASSYDRPATNEKLFF. CDR3 nucleotide sequence: TGTGCCAGCAGTTATGACAGACCGGCAACTAATGAAAAACTGTTTTTT.

The genes are TRBV10-3 and TRBJ2-1, with a tentative D call TRBD1 (5 bases). This CDR3 is built from 12 residues. Trimming pared 3 bases from V and 12 bases from J, leaving 12 bases between. Germline V gives CDR1 ENHRY, CDR2 SYGVKD. The CDR3 nucleotides are TGTGCCATCAGTGAAGGACACTTGGGGCAGTTCTTC. Its protein is CAISEGHLGQFF.

The chain combines TRBV29-1 with TRBJ1-1; 9 bases map to TRBD1. The CDR3 totals 12 residues. Germline V gene lookup returns CDR1 SQVTM and CDR2 ANQGSEA. J was trimmed by 5 bases and V by 8 bases; bases with no gene match: 6. The CDR3 reads CSMDRGVTEAFF. The CDR3 DNA reads TGCAGCATGGACAGGGGTGTGACTGAAGCTTTCTTT.

This clone occurred once. J is TRBJ1-4 and V is TRBV3-1 (or the pseudogene TRBV3-2); D possibly corresponds to TRBD1 (6 bases). V lost 4 bases and J 7 bases, leaving 13 bases between the germline ends. CDR1 and CDR2 from the germline V gene are LGHDT and YNNKEL (reference sequence). This CDR3 has 14 residues. The CDR3 DNA reads TGTGCCAGCAGCCGGAGGGGGGGAGGTGAAAAACTGTTTTTT. Amino acid sequence: CASSRRGGGEKLFF.

The chain employs TRBV27 and TRBJ1-5, with D perhaps TRBD1 (6 bases). Trimming pared 1 base from V and 6 bases from J, leaving 19 bases between. Germline V gene data show CDR1 as MNHEY and CDR2 as SMNVEV (reference sequence). CDR3 length: 17 amino acids. The CDR3, as DNA: TGTGCCAGCAGTTTATTCTTGAGGGGGGGAACCTCTCAGCCCCAGCATTTT. It encodes CASSLFLRGGTSQPQHF.

This chain connects TRBV7-2 to TRBJ2-1, with D uncertain. CDR3 size: 16 residues. V was trimmed by 1 base and J by 5 bases, leaving 15 bases between them. Germline V gene data show CDR1 as SGHTA and CDR2 as FQGNSA. CDR3 sequence (DNA): TGTGCCAGCAGCTTAGTTGCAGACAAACCTCACAATGAGCAGTTCTTC. This encodes CASSLVADKPHNEQFF.

The chain couples TRBV15 to TRBJ2-5; D call uncertain. Germline assignment: CDR1 LNHNV and CDR2 YYDKDF (reference sequence). The CDR3 loop spans 15 amino acids. Trimming stripped 6 bases from V and 1 base from J, with 15 bases between. The chain's CDR3 is CATRPDRRFQETQYF. The CDR3 DNA sequence: TGTGCCACCAGACCGGATAGGCGGTTCCAAGAGACCCAGTACTTC. Together with reference TRBV15 and TRBJ2-5, the CDR3 gives the full variable domain: DAMVIQNPRYQVTQFGKPVTLSCSQTLNHNVMYWYQQKSSQAPKLLFHYYDKDFNNEADTPDNFQSRRPNTSFCFLDIRSPGLGDTAMYLCATRPDRRFQETQYFGPGTRLLVL.

The chain uses TRBV6-6 and TRBJ1-2; TRBD1 is a possible D gene (6 bases). The CDR3 is made up of 14 amino acids. Trimming removed 2 bases from V and 4 bases from J, with 11 bases in between. CDR1 and CDR2 from the germline V gene are MNHNY and SVGAGI (reference sequence). CDR3 protein: CASSYTSDSYGYTF. CDR3 DNA sequence: TGTGCCAGCAGTTACACCTCGGACAGCTATGGCTACACCTTC.

This clone appeared once. CDR3 nucleotides: TGTGCCAGCAGCTTAAGAATGGTTGACGGGGTGATGGCCAAAAACATTCAGTACTTC. Its protein product is CASSLRMVDGVMAKNIQYF. The V and J genes are TRBV7-2 and TRBJ2-4, with D possibly matching TRBD2 (5 bases). Deletions cut 2 bases from V and 1 base from J, with 21 bases between. Germline V gives CDR1 SGHTA, CDR2 FQGNSA. This CDR3 region has 19 residues.

The V and J genes are TRBV3-1 (or the pseudogene TRBV3-2) and TRBJ2-1; 12 nucleotides agree with TRBD2. With 2 bases clipped from V and 3 bases from J, the junction kept 2 bases outside the gene matches. Per the germline V gene, CDR1 is LGHDT and CDR2 is YNNKEL (reference sequence). CDR3 size: 16 residues. As DNA, the CDR3 is TGTGCCAGCAGCCAAAGACTAGCGGGAGACTACAATGAGCAGTTCTTC. It codes for CASSQRLAGDYNEQFF.

The chain carries TRBV7-8 and TRBJ2-3; D uncertain. Germline V gene sequence: CDR1 SGHVS, CDR2 FQNEAQ. V lost 7 bases and J 3 bases, leaving 8 bases between the germline ends. The CDR3 runs to 12 residues. As DNA, the CDR3 is TGTGCCAGCACGCTAGGAACAGATACGCAGTATTTT. This encodes CASTLGTDTQYF.

The rearrangement links TRBV5-6 to TRBJ2-3, with a weak D call TRBD2 (5 bases). The V end lost 2 bases, the J end lost 2 bases, and 9 bases lay between the germline ends. Germline V gives CDR1 SGHDT, CDR2 YYEEEE. This CDR3 comprises 14 residues. The CDR3 nucleotides are TGTGCCAGCAGCTTCCTAGCCGCCACAGATACGCAGTATTTT. Translation: CASSFLAATDTQYF.

This sequence joins TRBV7-6 and TRBJ2-1, with D tentatively TRBD1 (6 bases). Between the trimmed V and J ends, which lost 5 bases and 5 bases, there was a span of 19 bases. Per the germline V gene, CDR1 is SGHVS and CDR2 is FNYEAQ. The CDR3 length is 16 residues. In nucleotides, the CDR3 is TGTGCCAGCAGCCCTGATATAGGGGCAGGGGACAATGAGCAGTTCTTC. Its protein product is CASSPDIGAGDNEQFF.

The chain uses TRBV7-2 and TRBJ1-4, with D unresolved. This CDR3 has 16 amino acids. V was clipped by 6 bases and J by 0 bases, with 14 bases between them. The germline gives CDR1 SGHTA, CDR2 FQGNSA. This CDR3 reads CASSYQLQATNEKLFF. CDR3 coding DNA: TGTGCCAGCAGTTATCAACTACAAGCAACTAATGAAAAACTGTTTTTT.

V and J are TRBV27 and TRBJ1-5; 7 bases are shared with TRBD1. CDR1 is MNHEY, CDR2 SMNVEV, per germline (reference sequence). V shed 6 bases and J 2 bases; nucleotides not matched to a gene: 7. The CDR3 loop spans 15 amino acids. The CDR3 protein is CASRRQGTGNQPQHF. In nucleotides, the CDR3 is TGTGCCAGCAGACGACAGGGTACGGGCAATCAGCCCCAGCATTTT.

Of note for this clone: The junction does not match germline at one end; this may be a read error. V and J are TRBV7-2 and TRBJ1-1; D call uncertain. This CDR3 comprises 14 residues. Germline-derived CDR1 and CDR2 are SGHTA and FQGNSA. In nucleotides, the CDR3 is TGTGCCAGCAGATTAGAAGGACTGAGCACTGAAGCTTTCTTT. Its translation is CASRLEGLSTEAFF. Complete variable domain (other parts from reference TRBV7-2 and TRBJ1-1): GAGVSQSPSNKVTEKGKDVELRCDPISGHTALYWYRQSLGQGLEFLIYFQGNSAPDKSGLPSDRFSAERTGGSVSTLTIQRTQQEDSAVYLCASRLEGLSTEAFFGQGTRLTVV.

V and J are TRBV9 and TRBJ2-1; 8 bases fit TRBD2. Germline V gene sequence: CDR1 SGDLS, CDR2 YYNGEE. With V trimmed by 0 bases and J by 2 bases, 1 base remained unmatched. The CDR3 is made up of 15 amino acids. In DNA form, the CDR3 reads TGTGCCAGCAGCGTAGGTAGCGGGACCTACAATGAGCAGTTCTTC. This gives the protein CASSVGSGTYNEQFF.

This chain connects TRBV7-2 to TRBJ1-6; 9 bases are shared with TRBD1. CDR1 is SGHTA and CDR2 is FQGNSA in the germline V gene. This CDR3 has 16 residues. The V and J ends lost 5 bases and 4 bases, in that order; junction bases with no gene match: 6. CDR3 residues: CASSPGQGSYNSPLHF. In DNA, the CDR3 is TGTGCCAGCAGCCCGGGACAGGGATCTTATAATTCACCCCTCCACTTT.

The rearrangement joins TRBV5-5 to TRBJ2-1, with TRBD2 matching over 11 bases. The junction had 10 bases not matched to a gene; V was cut back by 0 bases and J by 5 bases. The germline CDR1 and CDR2 sequences are SGHKS and YYEKEE (reference sequence). The CDR3 has 18 residues. This chain's CDR3 is CASSLGLAGGRDDNEQFF. The CDR3 bases are TGTGCCAGCAGCTTGGGGCTAGCGGGGGGCCGAGATGACAATGAGCAGTTCTTC.

The genes are TRBV20-1 and TRBJ2-7; TRBD2 agrees at 7 bases. Germline V gene sequence: CDR1 DFQATT, CDR2 SNEGSKA (reference sequence). The CDR3 contains 14 residues. V trimming: 3 bases; J trimming: 2 bases; junction bases outside the gene matches: 7. DNA of the CDR3: TGCAGTGCTAGTTTGGCGGGAGTGACCTACGAGCAGTACTTC. Translation: CSASLAGVTYEQYF.

This chain connects TRBV4-1 to TRBJ2-2, with D perhaps matching TRBD2 (6 bases). Germline V gene lookup returns CDR1 MGHRA and CDR2 YSYEKL. The CDR3 consists of 17 residues. Trimming pared 0 bases from V and 2 bases from J, leaving 13 bases between. CDR3 in DNA: TGCGCCAGCAGCCAAGATTTTGAGGGAGGTAACACCGGGGAGCTGTTTTTT. Protein sequence: CASSQDFEGGNTGELFF.

V usage is TRBV4-1 and J usage is TRBJ2-1, with TRBD2 identical over 9 bases. The CDR3 totals 16 residues. Trimming removed 0 bases from V and 10 bases from J; junction bases left unmatched: 10. Germline V gene data show CDR1 as MGHRA and CDR2 as YSYEKL. The CDR3 DNA reads as TGCGCCAGCAGCCAAGATCACGCGGGGGGGCCAGGGGAGCAGTTCTTC. This gives the protein CASSQDHAGGPGEQFF.

The chain links TRBV5-1 to TRBJ2-6; TRBD1 matches 12 bases. With 4 bases clipped from V and 1 base from J, the junction kept 9 bases outside the gene matches. CDR1 SGHRS and CDR2 YFSETQ come from the germline V gene. The CDR3 is 19 amino acids. CDR3 sequence (DNA): TGCGCCAGCAGCGTGGGGACAGGGGGCTCCCTATCTGGGGCCAACGTCCTGACTTTC. Translating gives CASSVGTGGSLSGANVLTF.

V and J are TRBV7-9 and TRBJ1-6; 8 bases agree with TRBD1. Germline V gives CDR1 SEHNR, CDR2 FQNEAQ (reference sequence). This CDR3 has 16 amino acids. J lost 8 bases, V lost 5 bases, and 11 bases had no gene match. Here the CDR3 DNA reads TGTGCCAGCAGCGACTCAGACAGGGGTATTGATTCACCCCTCCACTTT. Translating it yields CASSDSDRGIDSPLHF.

The CDR3 here is CASSLAPGQPQHF. The CDR3 DNA reads TGTGCCAGCAGCTTAGCGCCAGGTCAGCCCCAGCATTTT. The chain joins TRBV7-7 to TRBJ1-5; D is ambiguous. Trimming left V 0 bases short and J 6 bases short, with 6 bases between. Germline CDR1 SSHAT, CDR2 FNYEAQ (reference sequence). This CDR3 contains 13 residues.

This clone appeared once. The chain employs TRBV7-6 and TRBJ2-1, with 11 bases aligning to TRBD2. CDR1 is SGHVS, CDR2 FNYEAQ, per germline. V lost 4 bases and J lost 10; bases outside the gene matches: 12. This CDR3 contains 16 residues. The CDR3 loop reads CASSSPTSGVRGEQFF. CDR3 sequence (DNA): TGTGCCAGCAGCTCCCCGACTAGCGGGGTCCGGGGGGAGCAGTTCTTC.

The V and J genes are TRBV4-3 and TRBJ1-4; D uncertain. V was shortened by 4 bases and J by 0 bases, with 12 bases between the two germline ends. The CDR3 has 16 residues. The germline V gene encodes CDR1 LGHNA and CDR2 YSLEER. This CDR3 is CASSPWAGATNEKLFF. The CDR3 nucleotides read TGCGCCAGCAGCCCTTGGGCGGGTGCAACTAATGAAAAACTGTTTTTT.

V is TRBV6-5 and J is TRBJ1-3; D gene uncertain. Germline-derived CDR1 and CDR2 are MNHEY and SVGAGI. The CDR3 is 15 residues long. Between the trimmed V and J ends, which lost 5 bases and 4 bases, there was a span of 15 bases. For the CDR3, the DNA is TGTGCCAGCAGTACCTGGAGGGCGGTCGGAAACACCATATATTTT. As protein: CASSTWRAVGNTIYF.

The CDR3 DNA follows: TGTGCCAGCAGCTTATACGGCGGGGGGGCCGCAGATACGCAGTATTTT. As protein: CASSLYGGGAADTQYF. This rearrangement joins TRBV7-9 to TRBJ2-3, with 9 bases aligning to TRBD2. V gave up 2 bases and J gave up 4 bases; unmatched junction bases: 7. The CDR3 totals 16 residues. Germline CDR1 and CDR2: SEHNR and FQNEAQ (reference sequence).

This clone was picked up one time. The CDR3 loop is CASGPGLTTDTQYF. The DNA of the CDR3 is TGTGCCAGCGGCCCGGGACTGACTACGGATACGCAGTATTTT. This sequence joins TRBV6-2 or TRBV6-3 and TRBJ2-3; D may be TRBD2 (6 bases). Germline values: CDR1 MNHEY, CDR2 SVGEGT. V lost 8 bases to trimming and J lost 6 bases, with 18 bases between them. This CDR3 spans 14 amino acids.

The rearrangement uses TRBV3-1 (or the pseudogene TRBV3-2) and TRBJ2-3; 16 bases match TRBD2. With V trimmed by 3 bases and J by 5 bases, 14 bases remained unmatched. The CDR3 loop spans 20 amino acids. CDR1 and CDR2 from the germline V gene are LGHDT and YNNKEL (reference sequence). CDR3 sequence reads: CASSHLPGLAGGHRKDTQYF. The DNA of the CDR3 is TGTGCCAGCAGCCATCTACCGGGACTAGCGGGGGGGCATCGGAAAGATACGCAGTATTTT.

A few counts support this clone. V and J are TRBV7-9 and TRBJ2-3; 12 nucleotides match TRBD2. The CDR3 consists of 16 residues. The J segment lost 3 bases and the V segment lost 4 bases, leaving 5 bases of the junction unmatched. CDR1 and CDR2 (germline): SEHNR, FQNEAQ (reference sequence). The DNA for the CDR3 is TGTGCCAGCAGCTCAACTAGCGGGAGGTTGACAGATACGCAGTATTTT. Translation gives CASSSTSGRLTDTQYF.